What follows is one T cell receptor (beta chain) and its context. Its antigen specificity is not known. Base qualities are missing; no much larger clone stands one base away. The library was prepared using RT-PCR. TCRdb shows the sequencer as Illumina HiSeq 2500. Using fastp at Q25 and MiXCR, TCRdb reprocessed the public reads and kept productive beta chains. Identical CDR3 protein sequences are pooled into one entry, listed with their most common genes and DNA. Recorded for this sample are about 500,000 distinct CDR3 sequences; 16% of them occurred a single time. The top ten hold 2.5% to 3.5% of the sample. The source of the sample is a study of response to subunit inactivated influenza vaccine (dated 2018 in TCRdb). About the full investigation: To follow how T cells responded to a trivalent subunit inactivated influenza vaccine, the researchers relied on deep quantitative profiling of the T cell receptor repertoire. Results the study describes overall, beyond this receptor: The authors suggested that each seasonal influenza vaccination may recruit only a limited number of new T cells.

Relative to germline, V is 6 bases shorter and J is 4 bases shorter, with 12 bases between their ends. The germline V gene (reference sequence) yields DFQATT for CDR1 and SNEGSKA for CDR2. The CDR3 spans 12 residues, from the cysteine through the phenylalanine. Only the CDR3 region is kept as DNA, spanning 36 bases read in frame from base 1. The source is a man in his fifties or sixties who received an inactivated influenza vaccine. Donor details come from another sample of the same person, matched by shared clones. The chain joins TRBV20-1 to TRBJ2-5, with no D gene named confidently. The sample in question was CD4+ T cells sorted from PBMCs, obtained around 2 years after vaccination. The nucleotides are TGCAGTGCCACGGATGTTGGAGAGACCCAGTACTTC. It codes for CSATDVGETQYF.